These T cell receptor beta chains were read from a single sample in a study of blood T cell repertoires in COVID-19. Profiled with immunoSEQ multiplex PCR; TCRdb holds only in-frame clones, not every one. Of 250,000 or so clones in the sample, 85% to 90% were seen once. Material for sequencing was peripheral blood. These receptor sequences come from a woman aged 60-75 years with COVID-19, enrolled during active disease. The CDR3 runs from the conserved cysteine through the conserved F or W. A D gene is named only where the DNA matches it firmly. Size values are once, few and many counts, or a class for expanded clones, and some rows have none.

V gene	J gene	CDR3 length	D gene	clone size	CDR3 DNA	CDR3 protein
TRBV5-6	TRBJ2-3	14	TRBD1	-	TGTGCCAGCAGTAGACAGGGGGCGATAGATACGCAGTATTTT	CASSRQGAIDTQYF
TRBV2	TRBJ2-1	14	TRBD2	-	TGTGCCAGCAGAACTAGCGGGGGGGCTGATGAGCAGTTCTTC	CASRTSGGADEQFF
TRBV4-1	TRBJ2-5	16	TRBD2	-	TGCGCCAGCAGCCAAGATGAGGTAGCGGGGTCAGAGACCCAGTACTTC	CASSQDEVAGSETQYF
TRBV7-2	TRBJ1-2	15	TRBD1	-	TGTGCCAGCAGCCCCGGACAGGTTGTGGACTATGGCTACACCTTC	CASSPGQVVDYGYTF
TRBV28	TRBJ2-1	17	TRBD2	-	TGTGCCAGCAGTTTCTCCGTTACACTAGCGGCGAACAATGAGCAGTTCTTC	CASSFSVTLAANNEQFF
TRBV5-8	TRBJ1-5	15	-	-	TGTGCCAGCAGCTTGACCGGTGGAGGTCATCAGCCCCAGCATTTT	CASSLTGGGHQPQHF
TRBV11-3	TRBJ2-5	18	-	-	TGTGCCAGCAGCTTAGCCGGATGGGGTGTCTTCGGGGGAGAGACCCAGTACTTC	CASSLAGWGVFGGETQYF
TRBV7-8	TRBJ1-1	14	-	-	TGTGCCAGCAGCTTAGCGGGGGCTCCCACTGAAGCTTTCTTT	CASSLAGAPTEAFF
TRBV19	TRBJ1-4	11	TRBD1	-	TGTGCCAGTGGTTACGGACAGGGGCTGTTTTTT	CASGYGQGLFF
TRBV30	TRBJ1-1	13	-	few	TGTGCCTGGAGTGGACAGGTGAACACTGAAGCTTTCTTT	CAWSGQVNTEAFF